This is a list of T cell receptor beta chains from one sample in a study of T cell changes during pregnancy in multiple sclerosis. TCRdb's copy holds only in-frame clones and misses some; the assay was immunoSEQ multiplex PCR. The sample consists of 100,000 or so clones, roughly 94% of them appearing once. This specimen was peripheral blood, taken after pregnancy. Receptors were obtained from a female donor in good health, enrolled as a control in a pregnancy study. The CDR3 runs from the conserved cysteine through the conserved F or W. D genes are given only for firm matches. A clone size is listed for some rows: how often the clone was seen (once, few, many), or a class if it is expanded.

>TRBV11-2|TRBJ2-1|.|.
TGTGCCAGCAGCTCGGCCGCGGGGCACAATGAGCAGTTCTTC
CASSSAAGHNEQFF
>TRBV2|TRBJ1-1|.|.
TGTGCCAGCAGCGACTCGTCATTGAACACTGAAGCTTTCTTT
CASSDSSLNTEAFF
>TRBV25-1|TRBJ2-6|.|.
TGTGCCAGCAGTCCATCTGGGGCCAACGTCCTGACTTTC
CASSPSGANVLTF
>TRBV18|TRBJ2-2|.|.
TGTGCCAGCTCACCAAGGGGGACCCTAACCGGGGAGCTGTTTTTT
CASSPRGTLTGELFF
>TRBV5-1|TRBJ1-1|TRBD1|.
TGCGCCAGCAGCTTGGACGGGACAGGGAGGTCCACTGAAGCTTTCTTT
CASSLDGTGRSTEAFF
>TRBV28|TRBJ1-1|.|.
TGTGCCAGCAGTTTAAACCTTAGGGGCACTGAAGCTTTCTTT
CASSLNLRGTEAFF
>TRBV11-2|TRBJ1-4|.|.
TGTGCCAGCAGCTTAGTAGGCAGGTGGGAGGAAAAACTGTTTTTT
CASSLVGRWEEKLFF
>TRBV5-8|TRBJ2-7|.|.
TGTGCCAGCAGCTTTAACGAGCAGTACTTC
CASSFNEQYF
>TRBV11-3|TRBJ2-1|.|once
TGTGCCAGCAGCTCGTATAATTCGGACAATGAGCAGTTCTTC
CASSSYNSDNEQFF
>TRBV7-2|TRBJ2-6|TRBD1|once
TGTGCCAGCAGCCCCCGGACAGGGATCCCGGTTGGGGCCAACGTCCTGACTTTC
CASSPRTGIPVGANVLTF
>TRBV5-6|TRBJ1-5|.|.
TGTGCCAGCAGCGGCGGGGGCAGGGGCAATCAGCCCCAGCATTTT
CASSGGGRGNQPQHF
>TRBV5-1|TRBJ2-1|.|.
TGCGCCAGCAGCTTGGTGGGGGGCTCCTACAATGAGCAGTTCTTC
CASSLVGGSYNEQFF
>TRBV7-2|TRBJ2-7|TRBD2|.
TGTGCCAGCAGCCCTAAGACTAGCGGGGCTTCTATGCAGTACTTC
CASSPKTSGASMQYF
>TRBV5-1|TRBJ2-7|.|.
TGCGCCAGCAGCTTAACGCCAGGTACCTACGAGCAGTACTTC
CASSLTPGTYEQYF
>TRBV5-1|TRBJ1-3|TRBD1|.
TGCGCCAGCAGCTTAACAGGGGCTGGAAACACCATATATTTT
CASSLTGAGNTIYF
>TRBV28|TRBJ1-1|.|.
TGTGCCAGCAGGCCCAATCCAGGGATAAACACTGAAGCTTTCTTT
CASRPNPGINTEAFF
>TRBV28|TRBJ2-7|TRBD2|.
TGTGCCAGCAGACCCCTGACTAGCGGGAGGGCCGGCGGGCTCGAGCAGTACTTC
CASRPLTSGRAGGLEQYF
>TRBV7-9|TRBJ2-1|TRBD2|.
TGTGCCAGCAGCTTAACCCGACTAGCGGGCTACAATGAGCAGTTCTTC
CASSLTRLAGYNEQFF
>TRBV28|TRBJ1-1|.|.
TGTGCCAGCAGGTCGGCAGGGGCAGGGCGGACTGAAGCTTTCTTT
CASRSAGAGRTEAFF
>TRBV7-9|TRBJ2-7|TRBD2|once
TGTGCCAGCAGCTTACTCAATACGGGGGGAGAGCAGTACTTC
CASSLLNTGGEQYF
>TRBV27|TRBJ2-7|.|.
TGTGCCAGCAGTTTCCTAGGATACGAGCAGTACTTC
CASSFLGYEQYF
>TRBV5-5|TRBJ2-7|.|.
TGTGCCAGCAGCTTGGTAGGCGGATCCTACGAGCAGTACTTC
CASSLVGGSYEQYF
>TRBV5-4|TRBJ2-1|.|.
TGTGCCAGCAGCTTGTTCGGCGGAAACAATGAGCAGTTCTTC
CASSLFGGNNEQFF
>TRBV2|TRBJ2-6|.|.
TGTGCCAGCAGTGAAGCGCGCTCTGGGGCCAACGTCCTGACTTTC
CASSEARSGANVLTF
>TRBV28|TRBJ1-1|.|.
TGTGCCAGCAGCCACAGGGCGGACACTGAAGCTTTCTTT
CASSHRADTEAFF
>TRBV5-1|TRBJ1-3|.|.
TGCGCCAGCAGCGTTAACGGGGAGGTTGGAAACACCATATATTTT
CASSVNGEVGNTIYF